This TCR beta chain was recovered during a study of T-cell memory formation after mild COVID-19. Whole-study results and caveats: Some clones that responded turned up in pre-infection memory, which suggests that cross-reactive memory joined in.

A 5'RACE reaction primed in the constant segment made cDNA libraries of TCR alpha and TCR beta, and these carried sample barcodes and UMIs. Each CDR3 protein gets one entry after TCRdb re-called the 5' RACE reads with MiXCR. The table records about 250,000 distinct CDR3 sequences, 15% to 19% of them present only once. About this clonotype: Its specificity is not known.

This CDR3 comprises 15 residues. Germline V gives CDR1 LGHNA, CDR2 YNFKEQ. The V and J ends lost 0 bases and 3 bases, in that order; junction bases with no gene match: 5. The sequence was collected from an adult woman who had mild COVID-19 (a few samples of this study predate the infection). Cell type and time point are not known. The chain combines TRBV4-2 with TRBJ2-7, with TRBD2 matching 7 bases. Sequencing was carried out using PBMCs or a T cell subset sorted from them (not recorded which). CDR3 in amino acids: CASSQDRAGSYEQYF. In DNA form, the CDR3 reads TGTGCCAGCAGCCAAGATAGAGCGGGGAGCTACGAGCAGTACTTC.